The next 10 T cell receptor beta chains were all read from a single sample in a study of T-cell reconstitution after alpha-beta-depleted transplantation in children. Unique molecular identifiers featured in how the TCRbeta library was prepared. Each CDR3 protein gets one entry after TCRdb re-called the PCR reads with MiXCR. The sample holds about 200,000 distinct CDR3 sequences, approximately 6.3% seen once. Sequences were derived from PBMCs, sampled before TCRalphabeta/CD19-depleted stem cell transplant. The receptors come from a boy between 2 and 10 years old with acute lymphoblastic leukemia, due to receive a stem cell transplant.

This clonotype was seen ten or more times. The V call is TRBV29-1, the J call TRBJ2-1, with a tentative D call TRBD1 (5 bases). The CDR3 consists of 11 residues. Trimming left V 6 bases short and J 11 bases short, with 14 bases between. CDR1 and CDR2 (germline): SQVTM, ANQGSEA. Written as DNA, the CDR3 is TGCAGCGTGGGCAGGGATATAAAGCAGTTCTTC. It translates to CSVGRDIKQFF.

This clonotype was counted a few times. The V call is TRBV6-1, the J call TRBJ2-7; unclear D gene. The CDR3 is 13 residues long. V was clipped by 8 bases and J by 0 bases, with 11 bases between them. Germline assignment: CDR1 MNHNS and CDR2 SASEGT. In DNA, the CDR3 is TGTGCCAGCGCCGGACGTGGCTCCTACGAGCAGTACTTC. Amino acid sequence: CASAGRGSYEQYF.

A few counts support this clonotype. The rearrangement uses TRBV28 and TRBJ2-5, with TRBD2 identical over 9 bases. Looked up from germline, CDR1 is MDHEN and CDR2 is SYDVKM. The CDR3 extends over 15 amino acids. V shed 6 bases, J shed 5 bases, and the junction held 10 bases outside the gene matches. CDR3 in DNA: TGTGCCAGCAGGGCCAGGGCGGGAGGGCCCGAGACCCAGTACTTC. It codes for CASRARAGGPETQYF.

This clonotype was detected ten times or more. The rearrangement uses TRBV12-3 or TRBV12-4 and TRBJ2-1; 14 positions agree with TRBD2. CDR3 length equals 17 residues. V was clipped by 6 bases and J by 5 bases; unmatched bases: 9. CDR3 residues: CASSRFWGLAGDNEQFF. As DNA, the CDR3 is TGTGCCAGCAGCCGGTTCTGGGGACTAGCGGGGGACAATGAGCAGTTCTTC.

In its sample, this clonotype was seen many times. The CDR3 is CASSPGLMSGANVLTF. CDR3 DNA: TGCGCCAGCAGCCCGGGCCTCATGTCTGGGGCCAACGTCCTGACTTTC. The V and J genes are TRBV5-1 and TRBJ2-6; D is unresolved. Trimming removed 4 bases from V and 1 base from J, with 12 bases in between. CDR3 size: 16 residues. Germline V CDR1 and CDR2: SGHRS, YFSETQ.

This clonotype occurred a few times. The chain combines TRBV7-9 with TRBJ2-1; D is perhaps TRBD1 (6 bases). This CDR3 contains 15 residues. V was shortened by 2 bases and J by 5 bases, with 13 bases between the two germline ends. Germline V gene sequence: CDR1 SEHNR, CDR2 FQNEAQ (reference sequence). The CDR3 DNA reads TGTGCCAGCAGCTTATGGCAGGGGTTTGACAATGAGCAGTTCTTC. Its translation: CASSLWQGFDNEQFF.

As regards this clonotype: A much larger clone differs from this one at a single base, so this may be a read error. CDR3 nucleotides: TGCAGTGCTTTCATGGACGGGGGGGTGAATGAGCGGTTCTTC. Its translation is CSAFMDGGVNERFF. The gene calls are TRBV20-1 and TRBJ2-1; TRBD2 aligns across 8 bases. From germline, CDR1 is DFQATT and CDR2 SNEGSKA (reference sequence). This CDR3 comprises 14 residues.

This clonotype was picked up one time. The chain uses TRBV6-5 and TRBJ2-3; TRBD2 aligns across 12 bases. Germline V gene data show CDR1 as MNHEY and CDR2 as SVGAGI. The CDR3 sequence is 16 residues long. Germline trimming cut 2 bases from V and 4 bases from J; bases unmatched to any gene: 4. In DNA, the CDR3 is TGTGCCAGCAGTTACCCTAGCGGGGGGGCCCCAGATACGCAGTATTTT. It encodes CASSYPSGGAPDTQYF.

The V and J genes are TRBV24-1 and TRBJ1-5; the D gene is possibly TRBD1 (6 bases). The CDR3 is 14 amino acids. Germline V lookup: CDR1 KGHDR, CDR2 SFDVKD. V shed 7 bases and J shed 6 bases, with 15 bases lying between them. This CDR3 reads CATSLGGFSQPQHF. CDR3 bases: TGTGCCACCAGCCTAGGGGGGTTTAGTCAGCCCCAGCATTTT.

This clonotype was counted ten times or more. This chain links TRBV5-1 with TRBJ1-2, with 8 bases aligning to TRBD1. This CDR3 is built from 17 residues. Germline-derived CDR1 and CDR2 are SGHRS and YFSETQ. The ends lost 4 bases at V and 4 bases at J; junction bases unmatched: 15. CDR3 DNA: TGCGCCAGCAGCCCTGAGCCCTCAGGGGGCGATTTCTATGGCTACACCTTC. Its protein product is CASSPEPSGGDFYGYTF.